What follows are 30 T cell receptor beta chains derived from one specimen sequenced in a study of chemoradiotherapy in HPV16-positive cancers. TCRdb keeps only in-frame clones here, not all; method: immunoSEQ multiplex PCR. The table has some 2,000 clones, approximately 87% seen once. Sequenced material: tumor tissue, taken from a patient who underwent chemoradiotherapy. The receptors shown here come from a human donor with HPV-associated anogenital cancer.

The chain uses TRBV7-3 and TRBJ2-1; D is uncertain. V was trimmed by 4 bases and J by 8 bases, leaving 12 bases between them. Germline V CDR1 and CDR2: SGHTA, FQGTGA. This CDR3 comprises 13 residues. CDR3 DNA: TGTGCCAGCAGCTCCGTCGGAATAGATGAGCAGTTCTTC. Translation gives CASSSVGIDEQFF.

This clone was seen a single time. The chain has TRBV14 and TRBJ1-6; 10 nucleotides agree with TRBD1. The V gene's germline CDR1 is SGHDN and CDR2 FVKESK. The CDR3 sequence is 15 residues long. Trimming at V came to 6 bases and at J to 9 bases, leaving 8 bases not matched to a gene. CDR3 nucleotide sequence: TGTGCCAGCAGTCGGACCGGGACAGGGGTTTCACCCCTCCACTTT. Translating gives CASSRTGTGVSPLHF.

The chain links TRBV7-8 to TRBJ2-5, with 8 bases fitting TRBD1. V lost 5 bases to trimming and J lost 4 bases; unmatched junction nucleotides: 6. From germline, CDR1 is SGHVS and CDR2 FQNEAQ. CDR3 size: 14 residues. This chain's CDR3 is CASSPSGQVETQYF. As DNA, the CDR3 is TGTGCCAGCAGCCCCTCGGGACAGGTAGAGACCCAGTACTTC.

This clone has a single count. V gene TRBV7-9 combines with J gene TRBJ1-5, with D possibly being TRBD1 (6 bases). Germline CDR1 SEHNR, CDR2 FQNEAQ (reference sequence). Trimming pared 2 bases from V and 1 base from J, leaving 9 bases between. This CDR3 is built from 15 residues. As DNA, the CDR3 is TGTGCCAGCAGCTTATCGGGGGCAAGCAATCAGCCCCAGCATTTT. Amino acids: CASSLSGASNQPQHF.

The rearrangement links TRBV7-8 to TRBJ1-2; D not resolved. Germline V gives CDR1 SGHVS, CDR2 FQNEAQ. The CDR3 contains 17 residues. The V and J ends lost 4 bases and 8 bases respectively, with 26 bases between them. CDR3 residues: CASSSNSRTPHWGGYTF. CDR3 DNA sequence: TGTGCCAGCAGCTCAAATTCCCGGACGCCTCATTGGGGAGGCTACACCTTC.

CDR3 protein: CASRGALNTEAFF. CDR3 DNA sequence: TGTGCCAGCAGGGGCGCCCTGAACACTGAAGCTTTCTTT. The chain has TRBV11-2 and TRBJ1-1; D ambiguous. The length of the CDR3 is 13 residues. Germline lookup yields CDR1 SGHAT and CDR2 FQNNGV. V lost 6 bases and J lost 0, with 8 bases in between.

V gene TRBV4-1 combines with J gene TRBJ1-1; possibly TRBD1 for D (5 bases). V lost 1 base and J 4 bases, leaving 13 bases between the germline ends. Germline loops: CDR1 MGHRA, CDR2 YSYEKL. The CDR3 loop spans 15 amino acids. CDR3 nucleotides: TGCGCCAGCAGCCAAGTGGCAGGGTGGAGCACTGAAGCTTTCTTT. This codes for CASSQVAGWSTEAFF.

The CDR3 DNA is TGTGCCAGCAGCTTAAGGGCTAGCGGGAGTGTCGAGACCCAGTACTTC. It translates to CASSLRASGSVETQYF. This chain joins TRBV11-3 and TRBJ2-5, with TRBD2 matching 10 bases. The CDR3 totals 16 residues. With 2 bases clipped from V and 5 bases from J, the junction kept 8 bases outside the gene matches. Germline CDR1 is SGHNT and CDR2 is YENEEA.

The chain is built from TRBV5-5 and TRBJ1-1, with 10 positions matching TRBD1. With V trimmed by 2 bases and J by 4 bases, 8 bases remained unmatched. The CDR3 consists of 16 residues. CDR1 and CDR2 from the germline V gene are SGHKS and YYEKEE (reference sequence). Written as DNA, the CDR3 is TGTGCCAGCAGCTTAGGGAGAGGGACAGGGGTCACTGAAGCTTTCTTT. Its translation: CASSLGRGTGVTEAFF.

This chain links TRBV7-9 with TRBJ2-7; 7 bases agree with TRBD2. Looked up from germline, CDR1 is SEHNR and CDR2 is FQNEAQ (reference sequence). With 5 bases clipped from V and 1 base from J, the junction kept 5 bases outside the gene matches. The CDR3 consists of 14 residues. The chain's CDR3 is CASSAGTNSYEQYV. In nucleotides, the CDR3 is TGTGCCAGCAGCGCCGGGACTAATTCCTACGAGCAGTACGTC.

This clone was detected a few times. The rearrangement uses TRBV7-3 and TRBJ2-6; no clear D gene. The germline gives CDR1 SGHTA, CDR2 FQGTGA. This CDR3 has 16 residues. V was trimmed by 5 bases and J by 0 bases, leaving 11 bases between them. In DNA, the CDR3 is TGTGCCAGCAGCCCCTCCCCGGGCTCTGGGGCCAACGTCCTGACTTTC. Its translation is CASSPSPGSGANVLTF.

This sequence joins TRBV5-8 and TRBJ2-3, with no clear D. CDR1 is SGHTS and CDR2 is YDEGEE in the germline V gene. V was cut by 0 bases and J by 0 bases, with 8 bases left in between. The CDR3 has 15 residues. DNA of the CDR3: TGTGCCAGCAGCTTGGCGGCAGGAAGCACAGATACGCAGTATTTT. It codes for CASSLAAGSTDTQYF.

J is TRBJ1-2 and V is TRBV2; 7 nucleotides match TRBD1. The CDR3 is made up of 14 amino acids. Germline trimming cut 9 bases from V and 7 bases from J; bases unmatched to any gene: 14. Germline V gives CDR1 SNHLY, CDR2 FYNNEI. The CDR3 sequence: CARQKSGGESGYTF. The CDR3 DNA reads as TGTGCCAGGCAAAAATCAGGGGGGGAGAGTGGCTACACCTTC.

The CDR3 DNA reads TGTGCCAGTAGTCTTCGGACGGATAGCGGGAGAGGTAATGAGCAGTTCTTC. Translation gives CASSLRTDSGRGNEQFF. The V call is TRBV19, the J call TRBJ2-1; 9 nucleotides agree with TRBD2. Germline values: CDR1 LNHDA, CDR2 SQIVND (reference sequence). CDR3 length: 17 amino acids. Trimming at V came to 5 bases and at J to 7 bases, leaving 15 bases not matched to a gene. The complete variable domain, with remaining parts taken from reference TRBV19 and TRBJ2-1, reads DGGITQSPKYLFRKEGQNVTLSCEQNLNHDAMYWYRQDPGQGLRLIYYSQIVNDFQKGDIAEGYSVSREKKESFPLTVTSAQKNPTAFYLCASSLRTDSGRGNEQFFGPGTRLTVL.

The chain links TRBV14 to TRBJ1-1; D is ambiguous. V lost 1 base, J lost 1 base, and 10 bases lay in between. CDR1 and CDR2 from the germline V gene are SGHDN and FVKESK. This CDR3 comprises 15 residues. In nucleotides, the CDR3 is TGTGCCAGCAGCCAAGCCGTGACACCGAACACTGAAGCTTTCTTT. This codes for CASSQAVTPNTEAFF.

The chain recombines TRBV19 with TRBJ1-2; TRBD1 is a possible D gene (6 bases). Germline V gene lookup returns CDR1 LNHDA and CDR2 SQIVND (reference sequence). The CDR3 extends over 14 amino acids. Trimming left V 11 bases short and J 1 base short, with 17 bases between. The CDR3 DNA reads TGTGCCTCCACCCAGGGGCAGGTTAACTATGGCTACACCTTC. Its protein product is CASTQGQVNYGYTF.

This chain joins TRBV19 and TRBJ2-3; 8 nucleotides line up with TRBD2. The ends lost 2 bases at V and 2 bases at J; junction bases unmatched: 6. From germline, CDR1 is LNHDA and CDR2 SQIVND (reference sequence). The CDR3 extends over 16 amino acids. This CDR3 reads CASSILAGSFTDTQYF. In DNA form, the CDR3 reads TGTGCCAGTAGTATATTAGCGGGGAGCTTCACAGATACGCAGTATTTT.

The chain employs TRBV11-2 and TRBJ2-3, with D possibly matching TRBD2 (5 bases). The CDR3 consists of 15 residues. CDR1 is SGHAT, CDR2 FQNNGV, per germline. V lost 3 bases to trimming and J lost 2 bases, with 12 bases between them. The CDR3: CASSLGLATTDTQYF. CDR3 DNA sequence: TGTGCCAGCAGCTTGGGGTTAGCGACCACAGATACGCAGTATTTT.

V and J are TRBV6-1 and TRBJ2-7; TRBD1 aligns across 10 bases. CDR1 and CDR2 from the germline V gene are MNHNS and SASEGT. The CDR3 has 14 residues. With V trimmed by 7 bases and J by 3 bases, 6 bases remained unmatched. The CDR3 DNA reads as TGTGCCAGCAAGTTTGGGACAGGGGACTACGAGCAGTACTTC. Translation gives CASKFGTGDYEQYF.

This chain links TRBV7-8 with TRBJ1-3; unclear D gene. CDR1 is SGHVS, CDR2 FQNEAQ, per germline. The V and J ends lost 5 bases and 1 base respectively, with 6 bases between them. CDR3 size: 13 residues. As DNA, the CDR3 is TGTGCCAGCAGCCAAACTTCTGGAAACACCATATATTTT. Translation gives CASSQTSGNTIYF.

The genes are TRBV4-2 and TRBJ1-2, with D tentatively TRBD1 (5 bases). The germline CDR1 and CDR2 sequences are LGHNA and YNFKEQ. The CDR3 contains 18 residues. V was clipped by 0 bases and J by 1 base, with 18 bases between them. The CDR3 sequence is CASSQDLRDRVHNYGYTF. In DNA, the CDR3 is TGTGCCAGCAGCCAAGATCTTCGGGACCGTGTACATAACTATGGCTACACCTTC.

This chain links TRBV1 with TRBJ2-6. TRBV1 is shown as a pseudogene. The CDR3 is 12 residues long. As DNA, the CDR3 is TGCACCAGCCAAAGTCGGGCCAACGTCCTGACTTTC. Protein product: CTSQSRANVLTF.

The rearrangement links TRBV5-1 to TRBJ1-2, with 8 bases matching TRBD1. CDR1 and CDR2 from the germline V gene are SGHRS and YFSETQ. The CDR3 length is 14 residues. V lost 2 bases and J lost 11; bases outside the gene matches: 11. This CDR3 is CASSLGQGTRFYTF. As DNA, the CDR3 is TGCGCCAGCAGCTTAGGACAGGGCACAAGATTTTACACCTTC.

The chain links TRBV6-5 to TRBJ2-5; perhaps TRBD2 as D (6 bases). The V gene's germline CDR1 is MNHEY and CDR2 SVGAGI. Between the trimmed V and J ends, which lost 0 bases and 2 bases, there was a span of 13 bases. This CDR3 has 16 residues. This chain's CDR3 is CASSYSNIAGQETQYF. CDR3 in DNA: TGTGCCAGCAGTTACTCGAATATCGCGGGGCAAGAGACCCAGTACTTC.

CDR3 sequence reads: CASSQLADKIRRTQYF. The CDR3 DNA follows: TGTGCCAGCAGCCAACTAGCGGACAAGATAAGGAGGACCCAGTACTTC. This chain connects TRBV27 to TRBJ2-5; 8 positions match TRBD2. Germline V gene lookup returns CDR1 MNHEY and CDR2 SMNVEV (reference sequence). The CDR3 loop spans 16 amino acids. The V segment lost 6 bases and the J segment 7 bases; nucleotides outside the gene matches: 16.

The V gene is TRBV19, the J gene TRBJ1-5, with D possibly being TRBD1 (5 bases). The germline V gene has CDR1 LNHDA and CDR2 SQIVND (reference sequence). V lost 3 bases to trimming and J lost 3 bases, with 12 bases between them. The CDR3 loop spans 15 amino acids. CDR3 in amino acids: CASSMSQGYNQPQHF. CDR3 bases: TGTGCCAGTAGTATGAGCCAGGGATACAATCAGCCCCAGCATTTT.

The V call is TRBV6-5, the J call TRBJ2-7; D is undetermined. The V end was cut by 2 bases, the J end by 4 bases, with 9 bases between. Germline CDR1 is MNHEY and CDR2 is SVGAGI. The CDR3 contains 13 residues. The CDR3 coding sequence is TGTGCCAGCAGTTACCGGTCTACGTACGAGCAGTACTTC. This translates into CASSYRSTYEQYF.

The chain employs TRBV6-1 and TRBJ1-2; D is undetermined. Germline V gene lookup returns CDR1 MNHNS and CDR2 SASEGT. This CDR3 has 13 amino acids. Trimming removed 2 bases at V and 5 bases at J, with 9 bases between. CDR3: CASSEMREYGYTF. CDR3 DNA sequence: TGTGCCAGCAGTGAAATGAGGGAGTATGGCTACACCTTC.

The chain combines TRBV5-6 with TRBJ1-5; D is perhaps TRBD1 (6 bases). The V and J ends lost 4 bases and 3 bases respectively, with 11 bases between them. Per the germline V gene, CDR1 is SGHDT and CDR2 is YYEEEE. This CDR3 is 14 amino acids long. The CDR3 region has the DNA TGTGCCAGCAGCACAGGACAGTTCAATCAGCCCCAGCATTTT. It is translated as CASSTGQFNQPQHF.

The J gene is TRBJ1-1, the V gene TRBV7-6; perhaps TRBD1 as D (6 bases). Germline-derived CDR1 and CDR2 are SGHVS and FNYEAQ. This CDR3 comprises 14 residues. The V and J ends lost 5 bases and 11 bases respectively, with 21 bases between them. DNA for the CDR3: TGTGCCAGCAGCCCCGACAGGAGAGGAGGTCGGGCTTTCTTT. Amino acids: CASSPDRRGGRAFF. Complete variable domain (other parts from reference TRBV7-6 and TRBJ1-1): GAGVSQSPRYKVTKRGQDVALRCDPISGHVSLYWYRQALGQGPEFLTYFNYEAQQDKSGLPNDRFSAERPEGSISTLTIQRTEQRDSAMYRCASSPDRRGGRAFFGQGTRLTVV.